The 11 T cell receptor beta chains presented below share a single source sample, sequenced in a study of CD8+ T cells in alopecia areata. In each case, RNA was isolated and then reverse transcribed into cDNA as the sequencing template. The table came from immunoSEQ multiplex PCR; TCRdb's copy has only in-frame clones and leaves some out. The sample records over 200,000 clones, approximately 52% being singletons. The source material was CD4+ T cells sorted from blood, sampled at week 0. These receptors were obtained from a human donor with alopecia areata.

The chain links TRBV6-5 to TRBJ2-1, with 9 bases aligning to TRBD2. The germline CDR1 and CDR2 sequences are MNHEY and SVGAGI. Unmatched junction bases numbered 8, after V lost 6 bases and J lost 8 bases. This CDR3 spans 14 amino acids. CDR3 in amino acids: CASRPGLAGDEQFF. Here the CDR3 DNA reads TGTGCCAGCAGACCGGGACTAGCAGGCGATGAGCAGTTCTTC.

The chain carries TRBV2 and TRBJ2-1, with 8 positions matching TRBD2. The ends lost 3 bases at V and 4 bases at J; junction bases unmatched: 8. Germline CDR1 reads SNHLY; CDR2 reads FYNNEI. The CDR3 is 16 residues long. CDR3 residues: CASSELREGLYNEQFF. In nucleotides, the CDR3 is TGTGCCAGCAGTGAGTTACGGGAGGGACTTTACAATGAGCAGTTCTTC.

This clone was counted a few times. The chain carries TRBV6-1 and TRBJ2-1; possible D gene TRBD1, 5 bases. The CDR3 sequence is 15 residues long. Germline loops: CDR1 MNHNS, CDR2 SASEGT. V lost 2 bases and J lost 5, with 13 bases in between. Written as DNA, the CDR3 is TGTGCCAGCAGTGAACTGCCAGGGTGGGACAATGAGCAGTTCTTC. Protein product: CASSELPGWDNEQFF.

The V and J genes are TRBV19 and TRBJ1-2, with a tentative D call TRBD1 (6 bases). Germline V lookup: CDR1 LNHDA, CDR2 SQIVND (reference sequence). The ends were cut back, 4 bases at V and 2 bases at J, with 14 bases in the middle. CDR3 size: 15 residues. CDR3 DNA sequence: TGTGCCAGTAGTACCTGGACAGTTTTGAACTATGGCTACACCTTC. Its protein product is CASSTWTVLNYGYTF.

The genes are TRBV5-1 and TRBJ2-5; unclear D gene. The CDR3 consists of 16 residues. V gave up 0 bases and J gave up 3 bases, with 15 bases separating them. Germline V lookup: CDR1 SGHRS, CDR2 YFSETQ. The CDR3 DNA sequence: TGCGCCAGCAGCTTGGCAGGCGCGGCAGTAAAAGAGACCCAGTACTTC. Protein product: CASSLAGAAVKETQYF.

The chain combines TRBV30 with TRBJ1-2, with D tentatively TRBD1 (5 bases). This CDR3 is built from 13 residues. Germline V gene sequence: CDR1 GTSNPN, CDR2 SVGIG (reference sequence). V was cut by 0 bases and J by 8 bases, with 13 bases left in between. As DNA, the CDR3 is TGTGCCTGGAGTGTTACCCTCTCAGGGGGCTACACCTTC. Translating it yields CAWSVTLSGGYTF.

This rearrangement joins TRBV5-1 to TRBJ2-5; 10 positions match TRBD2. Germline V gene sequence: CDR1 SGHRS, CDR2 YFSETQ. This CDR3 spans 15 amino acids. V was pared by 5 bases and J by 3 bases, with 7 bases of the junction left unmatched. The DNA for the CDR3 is TGCGCCAGCAGGGCCTCAGCGGGAGGGGAAGAGACCCAGTACTTC. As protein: CASRASAGGEETQYF.

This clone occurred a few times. The CDR3 region has the DNA TGCGCCAGCAGCCAAGCCCAGGGGCAGGTTACCTACGAGCAGTACTTC. This sequence encodes CASSQAQGQVTYEQYF. V usage is TRBV4-1 and J usage is TRBJ2-7; perhaps TRBD1 as D (6 bases). Trimming pared 1 base from V and 2 bases from J, leaving 15 bases between. There are 16 residues in the CDR3. Germline assignment: CDR1 MGHRA and CDR2 YSYEKL.

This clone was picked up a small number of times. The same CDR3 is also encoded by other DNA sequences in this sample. CDR3 DNA: TGTGCCAGCAGCGTAGGCCTGAAAGAGACCCAGTACTTC. Protein product: CASSVGLKETQYF. The chain employs TRBV9 and TRBJ2-5; D is undetermined. CDR1 is SGDLS, CDR2 YYNGEE, per germline. Trimming shortened V by 0 bases and J by 3 bases, and 6 bases separated the two germline ends. This CDR3 is 13 amino acids long.

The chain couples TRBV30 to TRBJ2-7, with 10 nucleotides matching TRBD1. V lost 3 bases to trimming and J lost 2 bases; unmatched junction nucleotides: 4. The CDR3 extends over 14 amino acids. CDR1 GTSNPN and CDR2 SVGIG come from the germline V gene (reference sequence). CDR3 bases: TGTGCCTGGAGGGGGGGACAGGGGACCTACGAGCAGTACTTC. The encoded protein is CAWRGGQGTYEQYF.

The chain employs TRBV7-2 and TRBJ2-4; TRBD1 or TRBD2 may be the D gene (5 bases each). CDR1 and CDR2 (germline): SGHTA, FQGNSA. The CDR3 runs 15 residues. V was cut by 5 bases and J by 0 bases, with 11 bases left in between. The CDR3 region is CASSPGTIAKNIQYF. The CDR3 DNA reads TGTGCCAGCAGCCCCGGGACCATAGCCAAAAACATTCAGTACTTC.